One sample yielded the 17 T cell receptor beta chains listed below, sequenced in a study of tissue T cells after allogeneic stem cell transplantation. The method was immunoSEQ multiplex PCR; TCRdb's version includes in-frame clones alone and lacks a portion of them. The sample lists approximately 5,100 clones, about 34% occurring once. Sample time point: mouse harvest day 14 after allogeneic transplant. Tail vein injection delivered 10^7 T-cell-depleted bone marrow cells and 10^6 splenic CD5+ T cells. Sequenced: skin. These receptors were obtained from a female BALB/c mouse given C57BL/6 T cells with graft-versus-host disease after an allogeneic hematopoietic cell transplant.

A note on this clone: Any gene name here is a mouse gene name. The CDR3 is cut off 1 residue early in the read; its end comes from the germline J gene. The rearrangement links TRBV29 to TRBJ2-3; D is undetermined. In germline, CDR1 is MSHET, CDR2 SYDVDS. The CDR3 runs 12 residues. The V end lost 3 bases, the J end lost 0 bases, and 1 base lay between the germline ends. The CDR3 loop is CASSFSAETLYF. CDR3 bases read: TGTGCTAGCAGTTTTAGTGCAGAAACGCTGTAT. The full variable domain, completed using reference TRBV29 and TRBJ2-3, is DMKVTQMPRYLIKRMGENVLLECGQDMSHETMYWYRQDPGLGLQLIYISYDVDSNSEGDIPKGYRVSRKKREHFSLILDSAKTNQTSVYFCASSFSAETLYFGSGTRLTVL.

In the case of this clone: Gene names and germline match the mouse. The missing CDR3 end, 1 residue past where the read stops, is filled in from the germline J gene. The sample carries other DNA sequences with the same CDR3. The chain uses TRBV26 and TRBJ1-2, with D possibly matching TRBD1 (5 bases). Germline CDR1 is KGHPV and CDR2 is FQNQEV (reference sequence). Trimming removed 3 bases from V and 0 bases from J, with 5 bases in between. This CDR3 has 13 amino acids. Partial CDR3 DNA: TGTGCCAGCAGTCTACAGGCAAACTCCGACTACACC. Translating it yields CASSLQANSDYT. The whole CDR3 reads CASSLQANSDYTF.

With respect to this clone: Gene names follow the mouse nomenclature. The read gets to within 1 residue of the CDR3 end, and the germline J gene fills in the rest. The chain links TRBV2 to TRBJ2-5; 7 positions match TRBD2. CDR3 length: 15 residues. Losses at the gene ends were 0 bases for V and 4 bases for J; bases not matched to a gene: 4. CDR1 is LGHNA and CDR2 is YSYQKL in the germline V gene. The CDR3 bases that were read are TGTGCCAGCAGCCAAGACTGGCTGGGGGAAGACACCCAGTAC. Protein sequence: CASSQDWLGEDTQY. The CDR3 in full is CASSQDWLGEDTQYF. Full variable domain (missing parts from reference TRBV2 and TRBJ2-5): DPKIIQKPKYLVAVTGSEKILICEQYLGHNAMYWYRQSAKKPLEFMFSYSYQKLMDNQTASSRFQPQSSKKNHLDLQITALKPDDSATYFCASSQDWLGEDTQYFGPGTRLLVL.

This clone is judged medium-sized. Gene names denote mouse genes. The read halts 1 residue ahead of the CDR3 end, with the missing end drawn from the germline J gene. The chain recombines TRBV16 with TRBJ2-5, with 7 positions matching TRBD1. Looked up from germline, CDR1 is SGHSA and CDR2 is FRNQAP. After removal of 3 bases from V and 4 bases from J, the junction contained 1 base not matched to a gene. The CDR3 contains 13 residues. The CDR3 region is CASSFTGEDTQYF. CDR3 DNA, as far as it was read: TGTGCAAGCAGCTTCACAGGGGAAGACACCCAGTAC.

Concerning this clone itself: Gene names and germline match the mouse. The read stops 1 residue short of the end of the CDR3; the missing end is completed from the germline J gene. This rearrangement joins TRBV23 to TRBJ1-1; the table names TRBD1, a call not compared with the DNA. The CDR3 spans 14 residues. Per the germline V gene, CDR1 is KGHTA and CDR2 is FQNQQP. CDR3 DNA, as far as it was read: TGCTCCAGCAGTCAATGGGGACAAAACACAGAAGTCTTC. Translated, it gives CSSSQWGQNTEVF. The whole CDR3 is CSSSQWGQNTEVFF.

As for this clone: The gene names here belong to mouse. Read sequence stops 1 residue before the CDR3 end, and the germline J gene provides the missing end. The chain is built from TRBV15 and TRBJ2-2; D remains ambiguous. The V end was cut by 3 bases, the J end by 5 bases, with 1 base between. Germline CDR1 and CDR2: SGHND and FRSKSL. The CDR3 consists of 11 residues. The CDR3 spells CASSFTGQLYF. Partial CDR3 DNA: TGTGCCAGCAGTTTTACCGGGCAGCTCTAC. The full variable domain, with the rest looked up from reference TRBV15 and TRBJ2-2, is DAGVTQTPRHEVAEKGQTIILKCEPVSGHNDLFWYRQTKIQGLELLSYFRSKSLMEDGGAFKDRFKAEMLNSSFSTLKIQPTEPKDSAVYLCASSFTGQLYFGEGSKLTVL.

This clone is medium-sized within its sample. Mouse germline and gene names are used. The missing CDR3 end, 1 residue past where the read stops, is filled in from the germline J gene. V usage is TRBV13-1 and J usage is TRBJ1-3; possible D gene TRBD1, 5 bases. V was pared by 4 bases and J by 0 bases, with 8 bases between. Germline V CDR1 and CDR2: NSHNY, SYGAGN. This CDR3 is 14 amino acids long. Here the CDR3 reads CASSPDSSGNTLYF. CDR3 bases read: TGTGCCAGCAGTCCTGACAGTTCTGGAAATACGCTCTAT.

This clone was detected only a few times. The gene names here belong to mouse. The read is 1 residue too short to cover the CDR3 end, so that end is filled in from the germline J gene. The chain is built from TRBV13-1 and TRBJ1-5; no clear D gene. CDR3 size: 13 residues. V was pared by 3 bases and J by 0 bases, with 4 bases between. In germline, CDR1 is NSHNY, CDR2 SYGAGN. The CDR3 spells CASSALNNQAPLF. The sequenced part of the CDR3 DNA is TGTGCCAGCAGTGCGCTTAACAACCAGGCTCCGCTT.

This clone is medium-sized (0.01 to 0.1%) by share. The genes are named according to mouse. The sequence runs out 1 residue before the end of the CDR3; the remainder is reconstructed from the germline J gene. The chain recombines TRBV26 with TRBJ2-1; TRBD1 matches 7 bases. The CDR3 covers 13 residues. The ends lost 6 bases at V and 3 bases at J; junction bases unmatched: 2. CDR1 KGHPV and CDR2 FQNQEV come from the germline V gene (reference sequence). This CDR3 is CASRRDSYAEQFF. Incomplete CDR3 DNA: TGTGCCAGCAGGAGGGACAGCTATGCTGAGCAGTTC.

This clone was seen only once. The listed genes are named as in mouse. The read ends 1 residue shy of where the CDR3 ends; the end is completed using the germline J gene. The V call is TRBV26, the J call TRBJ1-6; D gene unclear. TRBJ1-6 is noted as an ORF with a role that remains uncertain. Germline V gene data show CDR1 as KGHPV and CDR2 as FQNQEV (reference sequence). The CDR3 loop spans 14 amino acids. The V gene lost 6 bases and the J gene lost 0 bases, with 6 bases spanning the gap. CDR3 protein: CASSPYSYNSPLYF. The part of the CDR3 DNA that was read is TGTGCCAGCAGCCCGTATTCCTATAATTCGCCCCTCTAC.

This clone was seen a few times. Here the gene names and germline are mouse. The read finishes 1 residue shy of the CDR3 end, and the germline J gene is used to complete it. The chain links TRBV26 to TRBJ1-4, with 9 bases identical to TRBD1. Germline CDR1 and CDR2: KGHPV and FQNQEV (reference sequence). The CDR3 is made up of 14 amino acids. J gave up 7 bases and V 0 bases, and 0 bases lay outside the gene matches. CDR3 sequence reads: CASSLSDRGERLFF. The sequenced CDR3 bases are TGTGCCAGCAGTCTGTCGGACAGGGGCGAAAGATTATTT.

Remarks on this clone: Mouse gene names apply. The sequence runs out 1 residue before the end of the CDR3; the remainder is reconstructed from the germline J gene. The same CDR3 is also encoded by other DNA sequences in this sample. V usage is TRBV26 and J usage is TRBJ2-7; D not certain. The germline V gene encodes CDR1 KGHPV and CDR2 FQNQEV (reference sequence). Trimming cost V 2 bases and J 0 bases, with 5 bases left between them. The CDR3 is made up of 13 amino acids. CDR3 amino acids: CASSLRSSYEQYF. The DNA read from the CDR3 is TGTGCCAGCAGTCTGCGGAGCTCCTATGAACAGTAC.

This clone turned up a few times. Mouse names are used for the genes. The CDR3 sequence: CASSLRTESNTEVFF. Incomplete CDR3 DNA: TGTGCCAGCAGCCTCAGGACGGAATCAAACACAGAAGTCTTC. This chain connects TRBV5 to TRBJ1-1; unclear D gene. The missing CDR3 end, 1 residue past where the read stops, is filled in from the germline J gene. Trimming shortened V by 4 bases and J by 0 bases, and 12 bases separated the two germline ends. Germline V gene data show CDR1 as LGHNA and CDR2 as YNLKQL (reference sequence). The CDR3 loop spans 15 amino acids.

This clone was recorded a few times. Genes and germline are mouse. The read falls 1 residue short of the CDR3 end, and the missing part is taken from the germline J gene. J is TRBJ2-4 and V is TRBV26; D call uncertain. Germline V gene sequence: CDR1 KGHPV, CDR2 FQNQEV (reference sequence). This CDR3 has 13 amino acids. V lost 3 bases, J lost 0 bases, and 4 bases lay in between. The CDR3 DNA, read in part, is TGTGCCAGCAGTCTTAATAGTCAAAACACCTTGTAC. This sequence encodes CASSLNSQNTLY. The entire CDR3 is CASSLNSQNTLYF.

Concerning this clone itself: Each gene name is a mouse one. Here the CDR3 reads CASSLWTKDTQYF. CDR3 bases read: TGTGCCAGCAGTCTCTGGACAAAAGACACCCAGTAC. The chain is built from TRBV26 and TRBJ2-5; maybe TRBD1 (5 bases). The sequence runs out 1 residue before the end of the CDR3; the remainder is reconstructed from the germline J gene. The CDR3 is 13 residues long. Germline values: CDR1 KGHPV, CDR2 FQNQEV (reference sequence). V was shortened by 3 bases and J by 4 bases, with 8 bases between the two germline ends.

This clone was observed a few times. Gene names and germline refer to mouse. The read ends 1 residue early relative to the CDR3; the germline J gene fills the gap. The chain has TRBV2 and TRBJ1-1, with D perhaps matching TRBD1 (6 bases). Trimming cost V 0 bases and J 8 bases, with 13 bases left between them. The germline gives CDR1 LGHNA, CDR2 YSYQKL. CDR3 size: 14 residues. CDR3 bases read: TGTGCCAGCAGCCAAGATGGGGGGGGCACCGAAGTCTTC. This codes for CASSQDGGGTEVF. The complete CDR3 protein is CASSQDGGGTEVFF.

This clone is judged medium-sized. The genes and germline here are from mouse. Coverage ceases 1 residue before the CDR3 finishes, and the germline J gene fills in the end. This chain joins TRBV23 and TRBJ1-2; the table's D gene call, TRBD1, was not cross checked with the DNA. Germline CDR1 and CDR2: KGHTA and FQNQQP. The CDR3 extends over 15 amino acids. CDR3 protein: CSSSQLAGSNSDYTF. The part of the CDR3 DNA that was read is TGCTCCAGCAGTCAATTAGCAGGATCAAACTCCGACTACACC.